The present entry profiles one TCR beta chain with its context. What it binds is unknown. This sample is part of a study of cytomegalovirus exposure and HLA in healthy donors. Turning to the study itself: An earlier analysis identified 117 million unique TCR beta sequences in 150 million to 200 million T cells.

Germline CDR1 MDHEN, CDR2 SYDVKM. The length of the CDR3 is 16 residues. V lost 6 bases and J lost 5, with 22 bases in between. Primers included in the PCR were 60 Vbeta and 13 Jbeta primers. Profiled with immunoSEQ multiplex PCR; TCRdb holds only in-frame clones, not every one. The table includes over 150,000 clones, roughly 79% detected once. Study findings and constraints: A missense DCLRE1C variant was associated with V- and J-gene trimming of TCR beta chains in a later analysis, and an independent cohort replicated the association. Per published reports, the classifier diagnosed cytomegalovirus status with high specificity and sensitivity.

Sequenced: PBMCs. This rearrangement joins TRBV28 to TRBJ2-5, with TRBD2 as a possible D gene (7 bases). The receptor's source is a woman aged 45-65 years in good health and CMV-seropositive. In nucleotides, the CDR3 is TGTGCCAGCAGCCCCCCTGGGGGGGCCTCCTTCGAGACCCAGTACTTC. It specifies CASSPPGGASFETQYF.